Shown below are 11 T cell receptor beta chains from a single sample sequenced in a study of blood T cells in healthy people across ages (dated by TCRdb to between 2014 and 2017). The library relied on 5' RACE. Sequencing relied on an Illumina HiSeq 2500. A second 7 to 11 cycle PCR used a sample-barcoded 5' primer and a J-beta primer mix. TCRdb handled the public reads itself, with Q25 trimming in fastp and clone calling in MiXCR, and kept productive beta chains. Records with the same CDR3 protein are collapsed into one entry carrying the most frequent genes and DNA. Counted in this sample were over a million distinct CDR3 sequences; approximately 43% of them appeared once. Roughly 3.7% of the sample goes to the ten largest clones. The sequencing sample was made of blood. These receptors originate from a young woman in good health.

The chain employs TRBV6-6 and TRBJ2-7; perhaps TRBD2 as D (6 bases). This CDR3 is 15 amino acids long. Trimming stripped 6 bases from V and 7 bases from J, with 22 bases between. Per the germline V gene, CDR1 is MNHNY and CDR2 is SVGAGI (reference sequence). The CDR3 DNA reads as TGTGCCAGCAGCACCCGGGGTAGCGGTTACAATGAGCAGTACTTC. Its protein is CASSTRGSGYNEQYF.

CDR3 sequence: CASRNMVLAGEQYF. The CDR3 bases are TGTGCCAGCAGGAACATGGTCCTAGCGGGTGAGCAGTACTTC. The V gene is TRBV7-9, the J gene TRBJ2-5; 8 positions agree with TRBD2. V was pared by 6 bases and J by 11 bases, with 14 bases of the junction left unmatched. The CDR3 is 14 amino acids. Germline lookup yields CDR1 SEHNR and CDR2 FQNEAQ (reference sequence).

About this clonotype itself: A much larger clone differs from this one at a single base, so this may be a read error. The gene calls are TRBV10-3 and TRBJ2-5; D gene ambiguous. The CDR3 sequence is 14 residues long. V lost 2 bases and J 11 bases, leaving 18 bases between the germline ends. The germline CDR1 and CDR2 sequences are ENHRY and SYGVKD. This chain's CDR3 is CAISEIGNSYGQYF. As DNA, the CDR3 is TGTGCCATCAGTGAGATAGGCAACTCCTACGGGCAGTACTTC.

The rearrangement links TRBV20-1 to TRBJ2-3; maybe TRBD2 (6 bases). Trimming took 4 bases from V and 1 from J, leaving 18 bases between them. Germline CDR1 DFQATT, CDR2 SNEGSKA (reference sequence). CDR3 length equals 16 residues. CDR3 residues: CSAILPGRGRTDTQYF. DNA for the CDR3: TGCAGTGCTATCCTACCGGGGCGGGGCCGCACAGATACGCAGTATTTT.

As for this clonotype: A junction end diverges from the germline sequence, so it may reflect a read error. The CDR3 reads CASRYRVMETQDF. In DNA form, the CDR3 reads TGTGCCAGCAGATACAGGGTGATGGAGACCCAGGACTTC. This chain connects TRBV6-5 to TRBJ2-5, with D possibly matching TRBD1 (6 bases). The CDR3 has 13 amino acids. CDR1 is MNHEY and CDR2 is SVGAGI in the germline V gene.

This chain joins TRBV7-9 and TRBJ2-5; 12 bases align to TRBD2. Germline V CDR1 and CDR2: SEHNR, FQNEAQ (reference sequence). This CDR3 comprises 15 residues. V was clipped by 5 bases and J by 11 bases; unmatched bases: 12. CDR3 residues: CASSLQTSGSWEQYF. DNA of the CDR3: TGTGCCAGCAGCCTCCAGACTAGCGGGAGTTGGGAGCAGTACTTC.

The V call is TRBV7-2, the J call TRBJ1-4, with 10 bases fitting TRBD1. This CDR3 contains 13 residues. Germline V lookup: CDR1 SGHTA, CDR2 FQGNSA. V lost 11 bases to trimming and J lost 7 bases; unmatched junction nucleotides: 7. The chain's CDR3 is CASLRDRGEKLFF. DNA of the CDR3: TGTGCCTCCCTCCGGGACAGGGGTGAAAAACTGTTTTTT.

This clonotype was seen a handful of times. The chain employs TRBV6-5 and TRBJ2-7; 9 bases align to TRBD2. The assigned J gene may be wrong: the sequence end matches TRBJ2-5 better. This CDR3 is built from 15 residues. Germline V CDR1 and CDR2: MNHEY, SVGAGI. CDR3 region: CASSFKGLASETQYF. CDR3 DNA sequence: TGTGCCAGCAGTTTCAAGGGACTAGCATCGGAGACCCAGTACTTC.

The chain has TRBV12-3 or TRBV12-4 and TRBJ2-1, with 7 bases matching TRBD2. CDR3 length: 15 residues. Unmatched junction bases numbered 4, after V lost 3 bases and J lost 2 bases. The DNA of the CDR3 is TGTGCCAGCAGTTTGACTAGCCGCCCCTACAATGAGCAGTTCTTC. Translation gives CASSLTSRPYNEQFF.

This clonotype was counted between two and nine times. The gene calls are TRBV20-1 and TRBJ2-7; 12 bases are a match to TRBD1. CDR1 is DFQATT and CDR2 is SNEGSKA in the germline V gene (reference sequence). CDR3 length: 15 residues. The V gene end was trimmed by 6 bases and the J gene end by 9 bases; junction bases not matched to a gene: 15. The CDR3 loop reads CSAHGRDRGLVGQYF. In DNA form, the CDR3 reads TGCAGTGCACATGGGCGGGACAGGGGGCTGGTAGGGCAGTACTTC.

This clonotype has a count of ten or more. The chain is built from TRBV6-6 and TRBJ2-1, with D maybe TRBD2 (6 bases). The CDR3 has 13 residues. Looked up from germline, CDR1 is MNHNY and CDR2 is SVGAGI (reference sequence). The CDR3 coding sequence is TGTGCGGGCGGGGATAGCTCCTACAATGAGCAGTTCTTC. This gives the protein CAGGDSSYNEQFF.